This is a list of T cell receptor beta chains from one sample in a study of cytomegalovirus exposure and HLA in healthy donors. Generated by immunoSEQ multiplex PCR, the TCRdb table keeps only in-frame clones and is missing some. Of about 120,000 clones listed, 70% to 75% are singletons. Sequenced material: PBMCs. The receptors were sampled from a male donor in good health and CMV-seronegative. Each CDR3 is given with its conserved first and last residue. D genes are given only for firm matches.

j_call v_call d_call cdr3_aa
TRBJ2-1 TRBV21-1 NA CASSKRLAEDYNEQFF
TRBJ2-7 TRBV11-3 TRBD2 CASSSSGAGAYEQYF
TRBJ2-7 TRBV18 NA CASSLGPVRNEQYF
TRBJ1-5 TRBV6-6 TRBD1 CASSYPQGAGQPQHF
TRBJ1-3 TRBV9 NA CASSVHGRDTIYF
TRBJ2-1 TRBV5-4 TRBD1 CASSLALGGTGYVGQFF
TRBJ2-7 TRBV4-1 TRBD2 CASSQPGLAGFYEQYF
TRBJ1-2 TRBV7-9 NA CASSPGERLGYGYTF
TRBJ2-7 TRBV15 TRBD1 CATSSGTGLYEQYF
TRBJ2-7 TRBV9 TRBD1 CASSVGWGQGSYEQYF
TRBJ1-1 TRBV13 NA CASSVTAGSTEAFF
TRBJ1-2 TRBV10-3 NA CAISEKGDHYGYTF
TRBJ2-3 TRBV7-2 NA CASSLGQSSTDTQYF
TRBJ2-7 TRBV18 TRBD1 CASSPRQGQENEQYF
TRBJ2-2 TRBV30 NA CAWRAGWVSGELFF
TRBJ2-3 TRBV27 TRBD2 CASSLTSGGDADTQYF
TRBJ2-1 TRBV7-8 TRBD2 CASSWSSGRDNEQFF
TRBJ2-3 TRBV18 TRBD1 CASSPSVLEGGVDTQYF
TRBJ2-2 TRBV5-8 NA CASSLADTITGELFF
TRBJ1-1 TRBV6-5 NA CASSPRSSNTEAFF
TRBJ2-7 TRBV10-3 NA CAITPDGNEQYF
TRBJ2-3 TRBV9 NA CASSVWASSTDTQYF
TRBJ2-1 TRBV27 NA CASSFQGGEQFF
TRBJ2-3 TRBV9 NA CASSVELLTDTQYF
TRBJ2-2 TRBV4-1 NA CASSSRESNGELFF
TRBJ1-5 TRBV28 NA CASKSLAGNQPQHF
TRBJ2-3 TRBV2 TRBD2 CASSFLAGSVTDTQYF
TRBJ2-7 TRBV27 NA CASFEGDEQYF
TRBJ2-5 TRBV5-6 TRBD1 CASSSLTGRSETQYF
TRBJ2-7 TRBV2 TRBD2 CASSPTSGGTYEQYF
TRBJ2-5 TRBV9 TRBD1 CASSATNRDRGQETQYF
TRBJ2-3 TRBV7-2 TRBD2 CASSFGLAGPTDTQYF
TRBJ1-1 TRBV7-9 NA CASSQQGNTEAFF
TRBJ1-1 TRBV30 TRBD1 CASYRTGVVTEAFF
TRBJ1-2 TRBV19 TRBD1 CASSRLTGGSDYGYTF
TRBJ2-2 TRBV27 TRBD2 CASSSHPGLNTGELFF
TRBJ1-5 TRBV6-1 NA CASSERGSPQPQHF